This record covers a single T cell receptor (beta chain). What it binds is not known. This sample was taken from a study of T cell responses to AZD1222 COVID-19 vaccine. Germline V gene data show CDR1 as GTSNPN and CDR2 as SVGIG (reference sequence). Germline trimming cut 0 bases from V and 8 bases from J; bases unmatched to any gene: 18. The CDR3 is 19 amino acids. TCRdb's table, derived via immunoSEQ multiplex PCR, lists solely in-frame clones and lacks some. The data show about 100,000 clones, about 88% seen once. Findings and caveats of the study: Donors were chiefly white British, with a greater number of females, and clonal diversity was perhaps underestimated. Vaccine-associated CD4 TCRs ranged over spike, dominating at 160-218 and 743-854. Recipients of AZD1222 seropositive at baseline numbered only six or seven.

The chain uses TRBV30 and TRBJ2-3, with TRBD2 matching over 12 bases. This receptor was identified in an adult in good health. Material: peripheral blood, obtained on day 0 of AZD1222 vaccination. This CDR3 reads CAWSVLFRLAGVGGRTQYF. The CDR3 DNA reads as TGTGCCTGGAGTGTACTTTTTCGACTAGCGGGAGTCGGGGGGCGTACGCAGTATTTT.